A single sample gave rise to the 20 T cell receptor beta chains below, sequenced in a study of cytomegalovirus exposure and HLA in healthy donors. 60 Vbeta and 13 Jbeta primers were used in PCR. The table came from immunoSEQ multiplex PCR; TCRdb's copy has only in-frame clones and leaves some out. The table lists roughly 170,000 clones, about 80% of them singletons. The sample consisted of PBMCs. The receptors shown here come from a woman in her thirties in good health and CMV-seronegative.

The V gene is TRBV27, the J gene TRBJ2-7; the D gene is possibly TRBD1 (6 bases). In germline, CDR1 is MNHEY, CDR2 SMNVEV (reference sequence). V was trimmed by 6 bases and J by 6 bases, leaving 18 bases between them. The length of the CDR3 is 14 residues. The CDR3 DNA reads TGTGCCAGCAGCCTCAAGACAGGTATTGGCGAGCAGTACTTC. Translating gives CASSLKTGIGEQYF.

J is TRBJ2-5 and V is TRBV7-9; 9 positions match TRBD1. V shed 5 bases and J 4 bases; nucleotides not matched to a gene: 2. The CDR3 extends over 13 amino acids. CDR1 and CDR2 from the germline V gene are SEHNR and FQNEAQ (reference sequence). Here the CDR3 reads CASSRGQGETQYF. The DNA of the CDR3 is TGTGCCAGCAGCCGGGGACAGGGAGAGACCCAGTACTTC.

V gene TRBV11-2 combines with J gene TRBJ2-5; 7 bases are a match to TRBD2. CDR3 size: 14 residues. The V segment lost 5 bases and the J segment 0 bases; nucleotides outside the gene matches: 3. CDR1 and CDR2 from the germline V gene are SGHAT and FQNNGV. CDR3 nucleotides: TGTGCCAGCAGCCGTGGGACTAACCAAGAGACCCAGTACTTC. As protein: CASSRGTNQETQYF.

This clone was counted a single time. The chain employs TRBV7-8 and TRBJ1-5; D gene ambiguous. Germline CDR1 SGHVS, CDR2 FQNEAQ. This CDR3 has 15 residues. The V end was cut by 5 bases, the J end by 4 bases, with 15 bases between. As DNA, the CDR3 is TGTGCCAGCAGCCCCTGGGGTCCGGGGAATCAGCCCCAGCATTTT. This codes for CASSPWGPGNQPQHF.

This rearrangement joins TRBV2 to TRBJ2-7, with 10 positions matching TRBD1. CDR3 size: 14 residues. V was pared by 6 bases and J by 9 bases, with 11 bases of the junction left unmatched. Per germline, CDR1 SNHLY and CDR2 FYNNEI. The CDR3 sequence: CASRPGQGLEVQYF. In nucleotides, the CDR3 is TGTGCCAGCAGGCCGGGACAGGGGCTTGAGGTGCAGTACTTC. Using reference TRBV2 and TRBJ2-7 for the parts outside the CDR3, the full variable domain is EPEVTQTPSHQVTQMGQEVILRCVPISNHLYFYWYRQILGQKVEFLVSFYNNEISEKSEIFDDQFSVERPDGSNFTLKIRSTKLEDSAMYFCASRPGQGLEVQYFGPGTRLTVT.

The chain combines TRBV7-9 with TRBJ1-6, with D possibly being TRBD1 (5 bases). The CDR3 covers 17 residues. The V end lost 1 base, the J end lost 8 bases, and 18 bases lay between the germline ends. Per the germline V gene, CDR1 is SEHNR and CDR2 is FQNEAQ (reference sequence). CDR3 coding DNA: TGTGCCAGCAGCTTAGGGGATGTCTCCAGGGAAGATTCACCCCTCCACTTT. Amino acids: CASSLGDVSREDSPLHF.

This clone occurred once. This sequence joins TRBV7-9 and TRBJ2-3, with 8 bases that match TRBD1. CDR3 size: 15 residues. CDR1 and CDR2 (germline): SEHNR, FQNEAQ (reference sequence). Trimming removed 5 bases from V and 3 bases from J; junction bases left unmatched: 7. CDR3 protein: CASSTRTGPTDTQYF. The CDR3 DNA sequence: TGTGCCAGCAGCACCCGGACAGGGCCGACAGATACGCAGTATTTT.

This sequence joins TRBV28 and TRBJ2-1; the match to TRBD1 covers 9 bases. Germline lookup yields CDR1 MDHEN and CDR2 SYDVKM. V was pared by 5 bases and J by 1 base, with 3 bases of the junction left unmatched. The CDR3 loop spans 15 amino acids. CDR3 protein: CASSIDRGSYNEQFF. The CDR3 nucleotides are TGTGCCAGCAGTATCGACAGGGGGTCCTACAATGAGCAGTTCTTC.

This chain connects TRBV5-4 to TRBJ2-1, with D maybe TRBD2 (6 bases). CDR3 length: 15 amino acids. CDR1 is SGHNT, CDR2 YYREEE, per germline (reference sequence). Between the trimmed V and J ends, which lost 2 bases and 7 bases, there was a span of 16 bases. DNA for the CDR3: TGTGCCAGCAGCTTAGACGGGACTCGATTAAATGAGCAGTTCTTC. The encoded protein is CASSLDGTRLNEQFF.

Comments on this clone: A junction boundary mismatches the germline segment, possibly from a read error. This sequence joins TRBV7-9 and TRBJ1-4; D is unclear. Germline V gives CDR1 SEHNR, CDR2 FQNEAQ (reference sequence). The CDR3 is 13 amino acids. CDR3 sequence (DNA): TGTTCCAGCAGCTTACAGACTAATGAAAAACTGTTTTTT. Its translation: CSSSLQTNEKLFF.

The J gene is TRBJ1-5, the V gene TRBV18, with TRBD1 identical over 7 bases. With V trimmed by 3 bases and J by 3 bases, 2 bases remained unmatched. The CDR3 length is 14 residues. The germline gives CDR1 KGHSH, CDR2 LQKENI. The CDR3 loop reads CASSPTGLNQPQHF. Here the CDR3 DNA reads TGTGCCAGCTCACCGACAGGGCTCAATCAGCCCCAGCATTTT. Filled out from reference TRBV18 and TRBJ1-5, the complete variable domain reads NAGVMQNPRHLVRRRGQEARLRCSPMKGHSHVYWYRQLPEEGLKFMVYLQKENIIDESGMPKERFSAEFPKEGPSILRIQQVVRGDSAAYFCASSPTGLNQPQHFGDGTRLSIL.

This clone was counted a few times. V and J are TRBV28 and TRBJ2-7, with TRBD1 matching over 7 bases. Germline V lookup: CDR1 MDHEN, CDR2 SYDVKM. The V segment lost 6 bases and the J segment 3 bases; nucleotides outside the gene matches: 11. This CDR3 is built from 15 residues. CDR3 nucleotides: TGTGCCAGCAGGTTTAATAGGGGGCCACTCTACGAGCAGTACTTC. It encodes CASRFNRGPLYEQYF.

The chain employs TRBV2 and TRBJ1-2, with 7 bases that match TRBD1. The trim removed 10 bases at V and 0 bases at J, leaving 14 bases unmatched. The CDR3 is 16 residues long. CDR1 is SNHLY, CDR2 FYNNEI, per germline. The CDR3 reads CATETTGRNSNYGYTF. In nucleotides, the CDR3 is TGTGCCACCGAGACGACAGGGCGAAACTCTAACTATGGCTACACCTTC. The full variable domain, its missing parts supplied by reference TRBV2 and TRBJ1-2, is EPEVTQTPSHQVTQMGQEVILRCVPISNHLYFYWYRQILGQKVEFLVSFYNNEISEKSEIFDDQFSVERPDGSNFTLKIRSTKLEDSAMYFCATETTGRNSNYGYTFGSGTRLTVV.

This chain connects TRBV30 to TRBJ2-7; possible D gene TRBD2, 6 bases. Germline V CDR1 and CDR2: GTSNPN, SVGIG (reference sequence). The CDR3 extends over 15 amino acids. V dropped 3 bases and J dropped 4 bases, with 19 bases sitting between them. DNA of the CDR3: TGTGCCTGGAGCGCCCTCGGCGGGATTGGGTACGAGCAGTACTTC. Protein product: CAWSALGGIGYEQYF.

The rearrangement joins TRBV28 to TRBJ2-1; 8 bases agree with TRBD1. Germline V gives CDR1 MDHEN, CDR2 SYDVKM. The CDR3 has 16 amino acids. V shed 2 bases, J shed 4 bases, and the junction held 7 bases outside the gene matches. The CDR3 is CASSLQGALRYNEQFF. The CDR3 nucleotides are TGTGCCAGCAGTTTACAGGGGGCGCTAAGGTACAATGAGCAGTTCTTC.

The rearrangement uses TRBV5-4 and TRBJ2-7, with 7 bases fitting TRBD1. Trimming cost V 4 bases and J 0 bases; bases outside gene matches: 7. The CDR3 is 15 residues long. CDR1 is SGHNT, CDR2 YYREEE, per germline (reference sequence). In nucleotides, the CDR3 is TGTGCCAGCAGCAACGGACAGGCTCGCTCCTACGAGCAGTACTTC. It is translated as CASSNGQARSYEQYF.

The chain links TRBV7-9 to TRBJ2-1; a weak D match, TRBD2 (6 bases). This CDR3 region has 14 residues. V shed 5 bases and J shed 9 bases, with 17 bases lying between them. From germline, CDR1 is SEHNR and CDR2 FQNEAQ (reference sequence). Here the CDR3 reads CASSQPLGGREQFF. The CDR3 coding sequence is TGTGCCAGCAGCCAACCCTTGGGAGGACGTGAGCAGTTCTTC.

The chain uses TRBV4-3 and TRBJ2-1, with 10 bases aligning to TRBD2. The germline CDR1 and CDR2 sequences are LGHNA and YSLEER. The V segment lost 4 bases and the J segment 2 bases; nucleotides outside the gene matches: 20. This CDR3 is built from 21 residues. Here the CDR3 DNA reads TGCGCCAGCAGCCCATTCAATGAGCGGGGGGGCGTTACAGCGACCTACAATGAGCAGTTCTTC. It codes for CASSPFNERGGVTATYNEQFF.

This rearrangement joins TRBV5-4 to TRBJ2-7; 7 bases are shared with TRBD1. Germline values: CDR1 SGHNT, CDR2 YYREEE (reference sequence). J was trimmed by 1 base and V by 4 bases; bases with no gene match: 8. This CDR3 spans 15 amino acids. CDR3: CASSLGQLSSYEQYF. The CDR3 nucleotides are TGTGCCAGCAGCCTGGGACAGTTGTCTTCCTACGAGCAGTACTTC.

This clone was detected only a few times. The CDR3 nucleotides read TGTGCCAGCAGTTCGAGCTACGAGCAGTACTTC. It specifies CASSSSYEQYF. This rearrangement joins TRBV5-6 to TRBJ2-7, with D unclear. Per the germline V gene, CDR1 is SGHDT and CDR2 is YYEEEE. Between the trimmed V and J ends, which lost 5 bases and 3 bases, there was a span of 6 bases. The CDR3 runs 11 residues.